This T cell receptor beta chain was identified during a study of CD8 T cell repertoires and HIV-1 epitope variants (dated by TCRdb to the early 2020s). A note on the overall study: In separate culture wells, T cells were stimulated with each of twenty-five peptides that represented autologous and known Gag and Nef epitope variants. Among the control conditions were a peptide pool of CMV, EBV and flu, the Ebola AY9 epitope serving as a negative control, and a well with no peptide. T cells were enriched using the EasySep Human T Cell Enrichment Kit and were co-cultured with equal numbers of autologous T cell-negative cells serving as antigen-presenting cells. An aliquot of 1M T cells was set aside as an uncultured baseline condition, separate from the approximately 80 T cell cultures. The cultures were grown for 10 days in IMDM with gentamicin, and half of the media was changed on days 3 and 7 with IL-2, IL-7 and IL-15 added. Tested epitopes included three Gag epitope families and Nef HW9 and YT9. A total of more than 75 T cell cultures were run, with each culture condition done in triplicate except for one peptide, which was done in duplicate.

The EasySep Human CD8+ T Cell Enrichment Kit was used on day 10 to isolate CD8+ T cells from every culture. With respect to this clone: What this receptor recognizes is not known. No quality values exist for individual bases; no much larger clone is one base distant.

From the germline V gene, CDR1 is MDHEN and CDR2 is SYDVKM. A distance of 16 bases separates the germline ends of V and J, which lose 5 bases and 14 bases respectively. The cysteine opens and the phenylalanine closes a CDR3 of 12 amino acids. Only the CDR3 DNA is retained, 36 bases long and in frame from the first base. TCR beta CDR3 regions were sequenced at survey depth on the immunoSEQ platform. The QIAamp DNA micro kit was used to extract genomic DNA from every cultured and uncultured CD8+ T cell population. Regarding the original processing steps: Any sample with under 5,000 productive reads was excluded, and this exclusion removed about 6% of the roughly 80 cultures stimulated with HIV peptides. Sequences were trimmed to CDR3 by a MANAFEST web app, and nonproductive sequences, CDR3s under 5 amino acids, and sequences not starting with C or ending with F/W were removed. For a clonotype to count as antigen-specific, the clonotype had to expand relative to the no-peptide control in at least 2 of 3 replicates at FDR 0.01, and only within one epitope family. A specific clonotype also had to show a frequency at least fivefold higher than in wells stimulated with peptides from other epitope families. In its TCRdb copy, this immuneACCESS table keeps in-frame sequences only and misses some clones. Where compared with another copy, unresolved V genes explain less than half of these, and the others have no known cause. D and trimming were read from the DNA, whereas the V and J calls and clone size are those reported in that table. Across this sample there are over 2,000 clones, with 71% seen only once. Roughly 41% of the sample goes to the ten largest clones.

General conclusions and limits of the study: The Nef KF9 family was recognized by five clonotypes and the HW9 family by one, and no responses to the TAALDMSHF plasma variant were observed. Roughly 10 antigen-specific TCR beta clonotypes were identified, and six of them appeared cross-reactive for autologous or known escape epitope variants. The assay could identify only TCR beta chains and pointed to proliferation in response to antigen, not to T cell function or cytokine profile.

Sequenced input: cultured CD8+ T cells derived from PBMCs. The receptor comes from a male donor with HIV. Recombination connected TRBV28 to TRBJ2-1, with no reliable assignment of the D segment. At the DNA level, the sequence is TGTGCCAGCAGTCCTCAGACCCGGGTTGAGTTCTTC. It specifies CASSPQTRVEFF.